The 21 T cell receptor beta chains presented below share a single source sample, sequenced in a study of blood T cell repertoires in COVID-19. The repertoire was sequenced with immunoSEQ multiplex PCR; TCRdb's copy has only in-frame clones and lacks some. The sample consists of roughly 300,000 clones, 92% of them appearing once. Material: PBMCs or T cells enriched from blood (not recorded which). Receptors originate from a woman aged 25-40 years who had recovered from COVID-19.

The chain employs TRBV5-8 and TRBJ1-2; weak D call: TRBD1 (5 bases). The CDR3 has 13 amino acids. V lost 0 bases to trimming and J lost 3 bases, with 6 bases between them. Germline V lookup: CDR1 SGHTS, CDR2 YDEGEE. The CDR3 here is CASSLGRDYGYTF. The CDR3 DNA is TGTGCCAGCAGCTTGGGCAGGGACTATGGCTACACCTTC.

V is TRBV11-2 and J is TRBJ1-1; possibly TRBD1 for D (5 bases). V dropped 2 bases and J dropped 2 bases, with 15 bases sitting between them. Germline CDR1 and CDR2: SGHAT and FQNNGV. The CDR3 is made up of 16 amino acids. DNA for the CDR3: TGTGCCAGCAGCTTACAGGGTGTGGGGTTAAACACTGAAGCTTTCTTT. Translation: CASSLQGVGLNTEAFF.

V gene TRBV30 combines with J gene TRBJ1-2; possible D gene TRBD1, 5 bases. Looked up from germline, CDR1 is GTSNPN and CDR2 is SVGIG (reference sequence). V was shortened by 1 base and J by 5 bases, with 11 bases between the two germline ends. The CDR3 has 13 residues. The DNA for the CDR3 is TGTGCCTGGAGTGGTCCAGGGCCTTATGGCTACACCTTC. Translated, it gives CAWSGPGPYGYTF.

V gene TRBV2 combines with J gene TRBJ2-5; maybe TRBD1 (6 bases). The germline gives CDR1 SNHLY, CDR2 FYNNEI. The CDR3 runs to 14 residues. The V end lost 6 bases, the J end lost 10 bases, and 21 bases lay between the germline ends. This CDR3 reads CASRATRTAFSQYF. For the CDR3, the DNA is TGTGCCAGCAGAGCTACCCGGACAGCCTTTAGCCAGTACTTC.

CDR3 in amino acids: CASSRGDSRTTTEAFF. The CDR3 DNA reads TGTGCCAGCTCAAGGGGGGACAGCCGAACGACCACTGAAGCTTTCTTT. The rearrangement uses TRBV18 and TRBJ1-1, with TRBD1 matching 7 bases. The CDR3 contains 16 residues. V was pared by 5 bases and J by 4 bases, with 13 bases of the junction left unmatched. Per germline, CDR1 KGHSH and CDR2 LQKENI. Based on the CDR3 plus reference TRBV18 and TRBJ1-1, the full variable domain is NAGVMQNPRHLVRRRGQEARLRCSPMKGHSHVYWYRQLPEEGLKFMVYLQKENIIDESGMPKERFSAEFPKEGPSILRIQQVVRGDSAAYFCASSRGDSRTTTEAFFGQGTRLTVV.

V and J are TRBV15 and TRBJ1-6; 7 bases are shared with TRBD1. The CDR3 totals 18 residues. The V gene end was trimmed by 3 bases and the J gene end by 7 bases; junction bases not matched to a gene: 15. CDR1 and CDR2 (germline): LNHNV, YYDKDF (reference sequence). The CDR3 region is CATSSLRQGGVSNSPLHF. The CDR3 region has the DNA TGTGCCACCAGCAGTTTACGACAGGGCGGAGTGTCGAATTCACCCCTCCACTTT.

The V gene is TRBV4-1, the J gene TRBJ2-3; 7 bases match TRBD1. The V segment lost 0 bases and the J segment 1 base; nucleotides outside the gene matches: 4. Germline V CDR1 and CDR2: MGHRA, YSYEKL. The CDR3 runs to 16 residues. The CDR3 nucleotides are TGCGCCAGCAGCCAAGATCCCACAGGGGGCACAGATACGCAGTATTTT. Translating it yields CASSQDPTGGTDTQYF.

The chain couples TRBV19 to TRBJ1-2; D is ambiguous. Trimming shortened V by 5 bases and J by 4 bases, and 23 bases separated the two germline ends. Germline-derived CDR1 and CDR2 are LNHDA and SQIVND (reference sequence). The CDR3 has 17 residues. CDR3 DNA sequence: TGTGCCAGTAGTCTCAACCCGTGGCAGGCTGTTGGCTATGGCTACACCTTC. Its protein product is CASSLNPWQAVGYGYTF.

This sequence joins TRBV30 and TRBJ1-2; D might be TRBD1 (6 bases). The CDR3 consists of 12 residues. Looked up from germline, CDR1 is GTSNPN and CDR2 is SVGIG (reference sequence). V gave up 5 bases and J gave up 8 bases, with 15 bases separating them. The CDR3 bases are TGTGCCTGGGAGACGACAGGAGGAGGCTACACCTTC. Protein: CAWETTGGGYTF.

This clone occurred a few times. This rearrangement joins TRBV9 to TRBJ2-7; TRBD2 matches 8 bases. Trimming at V came to 4 bases and at J to 6 bases, leaving 6 bases not matched to a gene. This CDR3 has 13 amino acids. Germline CDR1 reads SGDLS; CDR2 reads YYNGEE. DNA of the CDR3: TGTGCCAGCAGCTTTGCGGGAGGAGGCGAGCAGTACTTC. This encodes CASSFAGGGEQYF. Complete variable domain (other parts from reference TRBV9 and TRBJ2-7): DSGVTQTPKHLITATGQRVTLRCSPRSGDLSVYWYQQSLDQGLQFLIQYYNGEERAKGNILERFSAQQFPDLHSELNLSSLELGDSALYFCASSFAGGGEQYFGPGTRLTVT.

The V and J genes are TRBV28 and TRBJ1-2; 8 bases align to TRBD1. The CDR3 covers 14 residues. Losses at the gene ends were 7 bases for V and 5 bases for J; bases not matched to a gene: 9. Germline CDR1 is MDHEN and CDR2 is SYDVKM. The CDR3 loop reads CASTNSGGSYGYTF. The DNA of the CDR3 is TGTGCCAGCACAAACTCAGGGGGCTCTTATGGCTACACCTTC.

This clone appeared a few times. The chain links TRBV5-1 to TRBJ2-2, with TRBD2 as a possible D gene (7 bases). Trimming left V 4 bases short and J 6 bases short, with 16 bases between. Germline V gene data show CDR1 as SGHRS and CDR2 as YFSETQ. The CDR3 spans 15 residues. The CDR3 DNA is TGCGCCAGCAGCCCTTGGGGGGGCAAGCCCGGGGAGCTGTTTTTT. Translated: CASSPWGGKPGELFF.

The J gene is TRBJ2-7, the V gene TRBV7-8; 8 bases agree with TRBD1. This CDR3 is built from 13 residues. Trimming at V came to 5 bases and at J to 5 bases, leaving 5 bases not matched to a gene. Per the germline V gene, CDR1 is SGHVS and CDR2 is FQNEAQ. In DNA, the CDR3 is TGTGCCAGCAGCGTGGACAGGGTCCACGAGCAGTACTTC. Protein product: CASSVDRVHEQYF. The complete variable domain, with remaining parts taken from reference TRBV7-8 and TRBJ2-7, reads GAGVSQSPRYKVAKRGQDVALRCDPISGHVSLFWYQQALGQGPEFLTYFQNEAQLDKSGLPSDRFFAERPEGSVSTLKIQRTQQEDSAVYLCASSVDRVHEQYFGPGTRLTVT.

The rearrangement links TRBV18 to TRBJ2-3; TRBD1 is a possible D gene (5 bases). The CDR3 is made up of 14 amino acids. Trimming shortened V by 3 bases and J by 2 bases, and 9 bases separated the two germline ends. Germline assignment: CDR1 KGHSH and CDR2 LQKENI. For the CDR3, the DNA is TGTGCCAGCTCACCGGACATTTTCACAGATACGCAGTATTTT. Encoded protein: CASSPDIFTDTQYF. The whole variable domain, remainder taken from reference TRBV18 and TRBJ2-3, is NAGVMQNPRHLVRRRGQEARLRCSPMKGHSHVYWYRQLPEEGLKFMVYLQKENIIDESGMPKERFSAEFPKEGPSILRIQQVVRGDSAAYFCASSPDIFTDTQYFGPGTRLTVL.

This clone has a single count. V and J are TRBV12-3 or TRBV12-4 and TRBJ2-1; 11 nucleotides line up with TRBD2. V lost 6 bases to trimming and J lost 10 bases; unmatched junction nucleotides: 5. CDR3 length: 13 amino acids. As DNA, the CDR3 is TGTGCCAGCAGCCTAGCGGGAGGAATGGAGCAGTTCTTC. Encoded protein: CASSLAGGMEQFF.

V gene TRBV24-1 combines with J gene TRBJ2-1, with 7 bases aligning to TRBD2. The CDR3 totals 17 residues. The V and J ends lost 9 bases and 8 bases, in that order; junction bases with no gene match: 21. Germline CDR1 reads KGHDR; CDR2 reads SFDVKD. CDR3 amino acids: CATGGPPAGPHQDEQFF. In DNA, the CDR3 is TGTGCCACCGGCGGACCCCCAGCGGGGCCCCATCAAGATGAGCAGTTCTTC.

Note on this clone: A much larger clone differs by one base, so this may be a read error. Additional DNA sequences in this sample encode the identical CDR3. The chain recombines TRBV28 with TRBJ1-5; D is unresolved. Germline-derived CDR1 and CDR2 are MDHEN and SYDVKM. The CDR3 runs to 11 residues. Trimming pared 3 bases from V and 6 bases from J, leaving 3 bases between. In DNA form, the CDR3 reads TGTGCCAGCAGTTTCTCTCAGCCCCAGCATTTT. It translates to CASSFSQPQHF. Drawing the rest from reference TRBV28 and TRBJ1-5, the complete variable domain is DVKVTQSSRYLVKRTGEKVFLECVQDMDHENMFWYRQDPGLGLRLIYFSYDVKMKEKGDIPEGYSVSREKKERFSLILESASTNQTSMYLCASSFSQPQHFGDGTRLSIL.

The chain has TRBV27 and TRBJ2-3; 8 nucleotides match TRBD2. V shed 10 bases, J shed 2 bases, and the junction held 11 bases outside the gene matches. Germline assignment: CDR1 MNHEY and CDR2 SMNVEV (reference sequence). The CDR3 extends over 15 amino acids. The CDR3 loop reads CATSPGTSLTDTQYF. As DNA, the CDR3 is TGTGCCACCTCACCCGGGACTAGTCTCACAGATACGCAGTATTTT.

V and J are TRBV28 and TRBJ2-7; unclear D gene. Germline lookup yields CDR1 MDHEN and CDR2 SYDVKM. The CDR3 covers 12 residues. V lost 2 bases to trimming and J lost 5 bases, with 7 bases between them. The DNA of the CDR3 is TGTGCCAGCAGTTTACTTGTTAACGAGCAGTACTTC. It codes for CASSLLVNEQYF.

The V gene is TRBV5-4, the J gene TRBJ2-2; TRBD2 might be the D (6 bases). V was trimmed by 0 bases and J by 4 bases, leaving 13 bases between them. The germline gives CDR1 SGHNT, CDR2 YYREEE (reference sequence). CDR3 size: 16 residues. The CDR3 region has the DNA TGTGCCAGCAGCTTGGTGACGGGGAGGATCACCGGGGAGCTGTTTTTT. Amino acid sequence: CASSLVTGRITGELFF.

The chain uses TRBV13 and TRBJ1-4, with D possibly matching TRBD1 (5 bases). The CDR3 sequence is 16 residues long. Trimming took off 0 bases at V and 1 base at J, with 9 bases between the two ends. The germline gives CDR1 PRHDT, CDR2 FYEKMQ (reference sequence). The CDR3 nucleotides are TGTGCCAGCAGCTTAGGCCGGGGGGGAACTAATGAAAAACTGTTTTTT. This gives the protein CASSLGRGGTNEKLFF.